A single sample is the source of the 27 T cell receptor beta chains below, sequenced in a study of cytomegalovirus exposure and HLA in healthy donors. The PCR employed 60 Vbeta primers together with 13 Jbeta primers. Sequencing used immunoSEQ multiplex PCR; TCRdb keeps in-frame clones, though not all of them. In the table there are fewer than 300,000 clones, about 80% of which are singletons. The sequenced material came from PBMCs. These receptors were taken from a girl aged 2 to 9 in good health and CMV-seronegative.

The V and J genes are TRBV7-3 and TRBJ2-7; 8 nucleotides agree with TRBD1. Germline CDR1 is SGHTA and CDR2 is FQGTGA. J gave up 7 bases and V 5 bases, and 7 bases lay outside the gene matches. This CDR3 contains 13 residues. CDR3: CASSTWTGSEQYF. CDR3 in DNA: TGTGCCAGCAGCACCTGGACAGGGAGTGAGCAGTACTTC.

The gene calls are TRBV7-9 and TRBJ2-6, with D possibly TRBD2 on 5 matching bases. Germline-derived CDR1 and CDR2 are SEHNR and FQNEAQ (reference sequence). Trimming shortened V by 0 bases and J by 3 bases, and 12 bases separated the two germline ends. CDR3 length: 17 residues. The chain's CDR3 is CASSLARGVSGANVLTF. CDR3 nucleotides: TGTGCCAGCAGCTTAGCACGGGGAGTTAGTGGGGCCAACGTCCTGACTTTC.

A single count supports this clone. V and J are TRBV6-5 and TRBJ2-7; TRBD2 matches at 8 bases. CDR3 size: 15 residues. Germline V gene sequence: CDR1 MNHEY, CDR2 SVGAGI. V lost 6 bases, J lost 3 bases, and 10 bases stayed unmatched. CDR3 coding DNA: TGTGCCAGCAGACCCGCCCGGGGGGGACGCTACGAGCAGTACTTC. It encodes CASRPARGGRYEQYF.

This chain connects TRBV5-1 to TRBJ2-3, with 12 bases aligning to TRBD2. Per the germline V gene, CDR1 is SGHRS and CDR2 is YFSETQ. The CDR3 has 18 residues. The ends lost 4 bases at V and 0 bases at J; junction bases unmatched: 9. The CDR3 sequence: CASSLAGGRRSSTDTQYF. Here the CDR3 DNA reads TGCGCCAGCAGCCTAGCGGGGGGGCGTCGGTCTAGCACAGATACGCAGTATTTT.

The chain uses TRBV27 and TRBJ1-2; TRBD1 aligns across 12 bases. V dropped 5 bases and J dropped 9; count of bases not matched to a gene: 13. This CDR3 has 16 residues. Germline-derived CDR1 and CDR2 are MNHEY and SMNVEV (reference sequence). The CDR3 is CASSVGTGGFGVSYTF. The CDR3 DNA reads TGTGCCAGCAGTGTTGGGACAGGGGGCTTTGGTGTAAGCTACACCTTC.

The chain couples TRBV29-1 to TRBJ1-1; D call uncertain. V was clipped by 6 bases and J by 1 base, with 9 bases between them. CDR1 is SQVTM, CDR2 ANQGSEA, per germline. The CDR3 has 12 amino acids. CDR3 region: CSVDGGNTEAFF. As DNA, the CDR3 is TGCAGCGTCGACGGCGGGAACACTGAAGCTTTCTTT.

DNA of the CDR3: TGTGCCAGCAGCGTCGGGTTGGGGGGTGAGCAGTTCTTC. It is translated as CASSVGLGGEQFF. This chain joins TRBV9 and TRBJ2-1; D is perhaps TRBD2 (6 bases). V was trimmed by 2 bases and J by 9 bases, leaving 12 bases between them. Germline V gives CDR1 SGDLS, CDR2 YYNGEE. The CDR3 totals 13 residues. The full variable domain, with the rest looked up from reference TRBV9 and TRBJ2-1, is DSGVTQTPKHLITATGQRVTLRCSPRSGDLSVYWYQQSLDQGLQFLIQYYNGEERAKGNILERFSAQQFPDLHSELNLSSLELGDSALYFCASSVGLGGEQFFGPGTRLTVL.

The V call is TRBV30, the J call TRBJ1-2, with 11 nucleotides matching TRBD1. Unmatched junction bases numbered 4, after V lost 5 bases and J lost 8 bases. The V gene's germline CDR1 is GTSNPN and CDR2 SVGIG (reference sequence). This CDR3 comprises 12 residues. As DNA, the CDR3 is TGTGCCTGGGCAGGACAGGGGGCGGGCTACACCTTC. Amino acid sequence: CAWAGQGAGYTF.

The rearrangement links TRBV7-6 to TRBJ1-1; D uncertain. Trimming left V 5 bases short and J 0 bases short, with 13 bases between. There are 15 residues in the CDR3. Germline CDR1 and CDR2: SGHVS and FNYEAQ. DNA for the CDR3: TGTGCCAGCAGCCCCCCCAACCCTATGAACACTGAAGCTTTCTTT. Encoded protein: CASSPPNPMNTEAFF.

This sequence joins TRBV29-1 and TRBJ2-5, with D possibly TRBD1 on 6 matching bases. This CDR3 spans 11 amino acids. Trimming took off 7 bases at V and 3 bases at J, with 9 bases between the two ends. Germline-derived CDR1 and CDR2 are SQVTM and ANQGSEA. The CDR3 nucleotides read TGCAGCGGAAACAGGGAAGAGACCCAGTACTTC. This encodes CSGNREETQYF.

Points on this clone: The same CDR3 can be traced to other DNA sequences in this sample. This rearrangement joins TRBV28 to TRBJ2-6; TRBD2 might be the D (5 bases). Trimming shortened V by 6 bases and J by 1 base, and 7 bases separated the two germline ends. Germline lookup yields CDR1 MDHEN and CDR2 SYDVKM. The CDR3 loop spans 14 amino acids. CDR3 sequence (DNA): TGTGCCAGCAGGACGGGGTCTGGGGCCAACGTCCTGACTTTC. Amino acid sequence: CASRTGSGANVLTF.

V usage is TRBV5-1 and J usage is TRBJ2-1; unclear D gene. Trimming left V 7 bases short and J 0 bases short, with 11 bases between. CDR1 is SGHRS and CDR2 is YFSETQ in the germline V gene. The CDR3 runs 14 residues. CDR3 sequence: CASRQVGSYNEQFF. Here the CDR3 DNA reads TGCGCCAGCCGCCAGGTAGGCTCCTACAATGAGCAGTTCTTC.

The chain couples TRBV27 to TRBJ2-1, with D perhaps TRBD1 (6 bases). The V gene's germline CDR1 is MNHEY and CDR2 SMNVEV (reference sequence). CDR3 length: 16 residues. V lost 6 bases and J lost 7, with 22 bases in between. The CDR3 coding sequence is TGTGCCAGCAGCCTCTCGGTCGGCGGTAGGGGGAATGAGCAGTTCTTC. It yields the protein CASSLSVGGRGNEQFF.

The gene calls are TRBV4-1 and TRBJ2-3; D is ambiguous. Looked up from germline, CDR1 is MGHRA and CDR2 is YSYEKL. V was cut by 1 base and J by 1 base, with 15 bases left in between. CDR3 length equals 17 residues. The CDR3 DNA follows: TGCGCCAGCAGCCAAGGCCTTACAGCATACGGCACAGATACGCAGTATTTT. Its translation is CASSQGLTAYGTDTQYF.

The chain carries TRBV9 and TRBJ2-3; 10 bases are shared with TRBD2. With V trimmed by 5 bases and J by 2 bases, 5 bases remained unmatched. Germline loops: CDR1 SGDLS, CDR2 YYNGEE. This CDR3 is built from 15 residues. CDR3 bases: TGTGCCAGCAGAGGGACTAGCGACTACACAGATACGCAGTATTTT. The encoded protein is CASRGTSDYTDTQYF. The full variable domain, rest sourced from reference TRBV9 and TRBJ2-3, is DSGVTQTPKHLITATGQRVTLRCSPRSGDLSVYWYQQSLDQGLQFLIQYYNGEERAKGNILERFSAQQFPDLHSELNLSSLELGDSALYFCASRGTSDYTDTQYFGPGTRLTVL.

The chain joins TRBV20-1 to TRBJ1-5; D gene unclear. Between the trimmed V and J ends, which lost 4 bases and 5 bases, there was a span of 6 bases. CDR3 size: 11 residues. The V gene's germline CDR1 is DFQATT and CDR2 SNEGSKA (reference sequence). The chain's CDR3 is CSAIRDQPQHF. CDR3 bases: TGCAGTGCTATCCGAGATCAGCCCCAGCATTTT.

This chain connects TRBV5-6 to TRBJ1-3; D is ambiguous. The CDR3 totals 14 residues. Trimming cost V 4 bases and J 2 bases, with 10 bases left between them. The germline V gene has CDR1 SGHDT and CDR2 YYEEEE. The CDR3 loop reads CASSHDYPGNTIYF. The DNA of the CDR3 is TGTGCCAGCAGCCATGACTACCCTGGAAACACCATATATTTT.

This chain links TRBV7-2 with TRBJ2-1; weak D call: TRBD2 (6 bases). The CDR3 consists of 15 residues. Germline assignment: CDR1 SGHTA and CDR2 FQGNSA. V gave up 5 bases and J gave up 6 bases, with 17 bases separating them. In DNA form, the CDR3 reads TGTGCCAGCAGCCCACGGCGGGGTCGGGGCAATGAGCAGTTCTTC. Translated, it gives CASSPRRGRGNEQFF.

This chain connects TRBV7-6 to TRBJ2-5; 10 bases fit TRBD2. This CDR3 is built from 15 residues. After removal of 3 bases from V and 0 bases from J, the junction contained 1 base not matched to a gene. The V gene's germline CDR1 is SGHVS and CDR2 FNYEAQ. DNA of the CDR3: TGTGCCAGCAGCTTCGGGACTAGCGACCAAGAGACCCAGTACTTC. As protein: CASSFGTSDQETQYF.

The chain joins TRBV9 to TRBJ2-3; 7 bases agree with TRBD2. The junction had 7 bases not matched to a gene; V was cut back by 0 bases and J by 6 bases. The CDR3 loop spans 15 amino acids. CDR1 and CDR2 from the germline V gene are SGDLS and YYNGEE. The CDR3 here is CASSVDGGSVDTQYF. The CDR3 region has the DNA TGTGCCAGCAGCGTAGATGGCGGGAGTGTCGATACGCAGTATTTT.

The V gene is TRBV5-1, the J gene TRBJ2-5; 12 nucleotides line up with TRBD2. The junction had 8 bases not matched to a gene; V was cut back by 3 bases and J by 5 bases. Germline CDR1 SGHRS, CDR2 YFSETQ. There are 16 residues in the CDR3. The CDR3 is CASSSGTSGQWETQYF. The CDR3 DNA is TGCGCCAGCAGCTCCGGGACTAGCGGGCAATGGGAGACCCAGTACTTC.

The chain is built from TRBV27 and TRBJ2-5; 7 nucleotides align to TRBD2. With V trimmed by 8 bases and J by 4 bases, 7 bases remained unmatched. Germline V gives CDR1 MNHEY, CDR2 SMNVEV (reference sequence). The CDR3 loop spans 13 amino acids. The CDR3 loop reads CASRIAGSETQYF. The CDR3, as DNA: TGTGCCAGCCGGATAGCGGGCTCAGAGACCCAGTACTTC.

V usage is TRBV7-9 and J usage is TRBJ1-1; D is perhaps TRBD1 (6 bases). The CDR3 loop spans 14 amino acids. The V and J ends lost 5 bases and 6 bases respectively, with 16 bases between them. Germline loops: CDR1 SEHNR, CDR2 FQNEAQ (reference sequence). CDR3: CASSMGGARPEAFF. CDR3 nucleotide sequence: TGTGCCAGCAGCATGGGGGGGGCTCGCCCTGAAGCTTTCTTT.

Here the CDR3 reads CAISRDTYEQYF. CDR3 DNA: TGTGCCATTTCCCGGGACACCTACGAGCAGTACTTC. The rearrangement joins TRBV10-3 to TRBJ2-7, with D perhaps matching TRBD1 (6 bases). The CDR3 runs to 12 residues. The germline V gene has CDR1 ENHRY and CDR2 SYGVKD. V dropped 9 bases and J dropped 2 bases, with 11 bases sitting between them.

The genes are TRBV28 and TRBJ1-5; no clear D. Germline V CDR1 and CDR2: MDHEN, SYDVKM. The ends were cut back, 5 bases at V and 2 bases at J, with 13 bases in the middle. This CDR3 contains 15 residues. The CDR3 sequence is CASSLTTYGNQPQHF. CDR3 sequence (DNA): TGTGCCAGCAGTCTTACAACATATGGCAATCAGCCCCAGCATTTT. The variable domain in full, completed from reference TRBV28 and TRBJ1-5, reads DVKVTQSSRYLVKRTGEKVFLECVQDMDHENMFWYRQDPGLGLRLIYFSYDVKMKEKGDIPEGYSVSREKKERFSLILESASTNQTSMYLCASSLTTYGNQPQHFGDGTRLSIL.

The chain uses TRBV28 and TRBJ1-1; D unresolved. The CDR3 covers 13 residues. Trimming left V 5 bases short and J 0 bases short, with 7 bases between. The germline V gene encodes CDR1 MDHEN and CDR2 SYDVKM. The CDR3 DNA is TGTGCCAGCAGTACAGATATGAACACTGAAGCTTTCTTT. Translating it yields CASSTDMNTEAFF.

V usage is TRBV7-7 and J usage is TRBJ2-1, with D maybe TRBD2 (5 bases). Trimming left V 5 bases short and J 0 bases short, with 14 bases between. CDR1 and CDR2 from the germline V gene are SSHAT and FNYEAQ (reference sequence). The CDR3 is 16 amino acids. CDR3 amino acids: CASSPAGEPSYNEQFF. The DNA for the CDR3 is TGTGCCAGCAGCCCTGCCGGGGAGCCCTCCTACAATGAGCAGTTCTTC.